This TCR beta chain was observed in a study of T-cell memory formation after mild COVID-19. Study information: Clusters of TCRs were largely donor specific. Study observations and caveats: While clones contracting from day 15 to 85 were balanced between CD4 and CD8, later expanders leaned CD4+. Shrinking CD4+ clones resided mostly in CM and EM, and CD8+ ones in EMRA.

There are 17 residues in the CDR3. The V and J ends lost 3 bases and 0 bases respectively, with 17 bases between them. This clonotype was picked up a small number of times. Its antigen is as yet unknown. TCR alpha and TCR beta cDNA libraries carrying sample barcodes and UMIs were produced by 5'RACE using constant-segment primers. TCRdb recomputed calls from the 5' RACE reads with MiXCR, one row per CDR3 protein. The sample has some 190,000 distinct CDR3 sequences, 16% seen once. The sequencing input was PBMCs or a T cell subset sorted from them (not recorded which). The rearrangement joins TRBV12-3 or TRBV12-4 to TRBJ2-5; the D is unclear. The source is an adult woman who had mild COVID-19 (a few samples of this study predate the infection). Cell type and time point are not known. The CDR3 here is CASSFMSPPGYQETQYF. The CDR3 DNA is TGTGCCAGCAGTTTTATGTCCCCCCCCGGGTACCAAGAGACCCAGTACTTC.